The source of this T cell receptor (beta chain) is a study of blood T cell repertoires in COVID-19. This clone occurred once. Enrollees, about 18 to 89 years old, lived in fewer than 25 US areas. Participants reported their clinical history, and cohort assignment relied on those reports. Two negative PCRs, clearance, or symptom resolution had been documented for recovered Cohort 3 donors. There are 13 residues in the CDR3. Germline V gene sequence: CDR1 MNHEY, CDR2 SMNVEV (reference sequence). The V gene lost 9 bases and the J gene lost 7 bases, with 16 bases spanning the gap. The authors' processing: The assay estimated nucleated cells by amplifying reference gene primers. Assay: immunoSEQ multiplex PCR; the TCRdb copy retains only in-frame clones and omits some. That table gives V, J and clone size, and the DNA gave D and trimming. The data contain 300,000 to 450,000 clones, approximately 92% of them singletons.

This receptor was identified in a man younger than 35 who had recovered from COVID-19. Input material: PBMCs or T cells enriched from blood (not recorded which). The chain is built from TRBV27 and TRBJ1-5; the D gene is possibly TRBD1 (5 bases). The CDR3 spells CASTRVYGQPQHF. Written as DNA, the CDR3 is TGTGCCAGTACCAGGGTTTACGGGCAGCCCCAGCATTTT.